This is a list of T cell receptor beta chains from one sample in a study of prognosis after radiotherapy for stage I lung cancer. MiXCR, run by TCRdb on the multiplex PCR reads, gives a single entry per CDR3 protein. The table shows 9,500 to 13,000 distinct CDR3 sequences, with about 53% occurring only once. Source: PBMCs, taken before or after stereotactic body radiation therapy (not recorded which). The receptors originated from a donor over 45 with non-small cell lung cancer. Both conserved end residues are part of each CDR3. A D gene is named only where the DNA matches it firmly. Rows give clone size only sometimes, using once, few, many, or a class for an expanded clone.

17	NA	TRBV28	TRBJ1-3	TRBD1	CASRFRDRALSGNTIYF	TGTGCCAGCAGATTTCGGGACAGGGCCCTCTCTGGAAACACCATATATTTT
14	many	TRBV27	TRBJ2-7	NA	CASSLEAGFYEQYF	TGTGCCAGCAGTTTAGAGGCAGGCTTCTACGAGCAGTACTTC
14	NA	TRBV30	TRBJ2-1	TRBD2	CAWSTTSGSMEQFF	TGTGCCTGGAGTACGACTAGCGGGAGTATGGAGCAGTTCTTC
13	medium-sized	TRBV30	TRBJ2-7	TRBD1	CAWSRGFNYEQYF	TGTGCCTGGAGCAGGGGGTTCAACTACGAGCAGTACTTC
11	NA	TRBV6-1	TRBJ1-2	NA	CATVWGNGYTF	TGTGCCACCGTTTGGGGAAATGGCTACACCTTC
13	NA	TRBV19	TRBJ2-2	TRBD1	CAVRGPGPGELFF	TGTGCCGTTAGGGGGCCGGGGCCCGGGGAGCTGTTTTTT
14	NA	TRBV6-1	TRBJ2-2	NA	CASQLITNTGELFF	TGTGCCAGCCAACTGATTACGAACACCGGGGAGCTGTTTTTT
15	many	TRBV12-3/TRBV12-4	TRBJ2-5	NA	CASSLFESPAGTQYF	TGTGCCAGCAGTTTATTCGAGTCTCCCGCTGGGACCCAGTACTTC
14	NA	TRBV12-3/TRBV12-4	TRBJ2-5	NA	CASSFGQGQETQYF	TGTGCCAGCAGTTTCGGGCAGGGCCAAGAGACCCAGTACTTC
14	few	TRBV6-9	TRBJ2-1	NA	CASSYIGKHNEQFF	TGTGCCAGCAGTTACATAGGGAAACACAATGAGCAGTTCTTC
17	NA	TRBV7-9	TRBJ2-7	TRBD1	CASSPPWGQDHSYEQYF	TGTGCCAGCAGCCCCCCCTGGGGACAGGACCACTCCTACGAGCAGTACTTC
12	NA	TRBV12-3/TRBV12-4	TRBJ2-3	NA	CASSFGFGEQYF	TGTGCCAGCAGTTTTGGGTTTGGTGAGCAGTATTTT
13	few	TRBV9	TRBJ2-7	TRBD2	CASGWTSHYEQYF	TGCGCCAGCGGCTGGACTAGCCATTACGAGCAGTACTTC
13	medium-sized	TRBV11-2	TRBJ2-2	NA	CASSLERTGELFF	TGTGCCAGCAGCTTAGAGCGAACCGGGGAGCTGTTTTTT
14	NA	TRBV5-1	TRBJ2-7	TRBD1	CASSSTGTGAEQYF	TGCGCCAGCAGCTCCACCGGGACAGGGGCCGAGCAGTACTTC
15	medium-sized	TRBV5-1	TRBJ2-3	NA	CASSLGGGETDTQYF	TGCGCCAGCAGCTTGGGGGGTGGGGAAACAGATACGCAGTATTTT
14	medium-sized	TRBV19	TRBJ1-5	NA	CASKDRYSNQPQHF	TGTGCCAGTAAGGACCGGTATAGCAATCAGCCCCAGCATTTT
12	NA	TRBV28	TRBJ2-6	TRBD2	CASSFWGGVLTF	TGTGCCAGCAGTTTTTGGGGGGGCGTCCTGACTTTC
16	many	TRBV5-6	TRBJ2-1	TRBD1	CASSPSGTGFNNEQFF	TGTGCCAGCAGCCCTAGTGGGACAGGGTTTAACAATGAGCAGTTCTTC
16	NA	TRBV11-2	TRBJ2-7	TRBD2	CASSSGGTSRVYERYF	TGTGCCAGCAGCTCAGGAGGGACTAGCAGAGTGTACGAGCGGTACTTC
17	few	TRBV5-4	TRBJ2-2	TRBD1	CASSLAGGATNTGELFF	TGTGCCAGCAGCTTGGCAGGGGGTGCAACGAACACCGGGGAGCTGTTTTTT
16	NA	TRBV6-5	TRBJ2-2	NA	CASSYQPLLPTGDLFF	TGTGCCAGCAGTTACCAACCCCTACTACCGACCGGGGATCTGTTTTTT
14	medium-sized	TRBV20-1	TRBJ1-1	NA	CSATNRVGNTEAFF	TGCAGTGCCACGAACAGGGTAGGGAACACTGAAGCTTTCTTT
13	NA	TRBV6-1	TRBJ1-2	NA	CASSDRSNYGYTF	TGTGCCAGCAGTGACAGGTCTAACTATGGCTACACCTTC
16	NA	TRBV7-3	TRBJ2-1	TRBD1	CASSPKPGQGPNEQFF	TGTGCCAGCAGCCCAAAGCCGGGACAGGGCCCCAATGAGCAGTTCTTC
15	medium-sized	TRBV4-1	TRBJ2-2	NA	CASSQVLKSTGELFF	TGCGCCAGCAGCCAAGTCTTAAAGAGCACCGGGGAGCTGTTTTTT
12	many	TRBV10-3	TRBJ1-3	TRBD1	CASRDRGNTIYF	TGTGCCAGTAGGGACAGGGGAAACACCATATATTTT
18	NA	TRBV24-1	TRBJ2-2	TRBD2	CATSDHRTSGSNTGELFF	TGTGCCACCAGTGACCATAGGACTAGCGGGAGTAACACCGGGGAGCTGTTTTTT
16	NA	TRBV7-9	TRBJ1-1	TRBD1	CASSHLRTGGFTEAFF	TGTGCCAGCAGTCATCTCAGGACAGGGGGCTTCACTGAAGCTTTCTTT
14	medium-sized	TRBV6-4	TRBJ2-2	NA	CASSEGVDTGELFF	TGTGCCAGCAGTGAAGGTGTTGACACCGGGGAGCTGTTTTTT
14	NA	TRBV20-1	TRBJ1-1	NA	CSAPHPPTGTEAFF	TGCAGTGCTCCCCATCCTCCCACGGGGACTGAAGCTTTCTTT
13	NA	TRBV11-2	TRBJ2-7	TRBD2	CASRPAGSDEQYF	TGTGCCAGCAGACCAGCGGGAAGCGACGAGCAGTACTTC
12	NA	TRBV5-1	TRBJ2-7	NA	CASSLEGNEQYF	TGCGCCAGCAGCTTGGAAGGTAACGAGCAGTACTTC
13	NA	TRBV29-1	TRBJ1-1	TRBD1	CSRTDRVKTEAFF	TGCAGCAGAACGGACAGGGTGAAAACTGAAGCTTTCTTT
17	many	TRBV5-4	TRBJ2-7	TRBD2	CASSRGTSGSAGYEQYF	TGTGCCAGCAGCCGGGGGACTAGCGGGAGTGCTGGCTACGAGCAGTACTTC
18	NA	TRBV27	TRBJ1-4	TRBD1	CSSIPLGQGGVGVPKLFF	TGTTCCAGCATCCCCCTGGGACAGGGAGGGGTAGGTGTGCCAAAACTGTTTTTT
13	medium-sized	TRBV12-3/TRBV12-4	TRBJ1-5	NA	CASSGRANQPQHF	TGTGCCAGCAGCGGACGGGCCAATCAGCCCCAGCATTTT
13	few	TRBV24-1	TRBJ2-1	NA	CATSLGSANEQFF	TGTGCCACCAGTCTCGGTAGCGCCAATGAGCAGTTCTTC
16	once	TRBV6-1	TRBJ2-2	TRBD2	CASSVLAGSTPGELFF	TGTGCCAGCAGTGTACTAGCGGGTTCCACCCCCGGGGAGCTGTTTTTT
16	NA	TRBV7-9	TRBJ1-3	NA	CASSLAQIHSANTIYF	TGTGCCAGCAGCTTAGCTCAGATTCACTCTGCAAACACCATATATTTT
14	NA	TRBV14	TRBJ2-1	TRBD2	CASSHSGRGDEQFF	TGTGCCAGCAGCCATAGCGGGAGGGGCGACGAGCAGTTCTTC
15	NA	TRBV11-2	TRBJ1-4	TRBD1	CDRSFRRDRGGKLFF	TGTGACAGAAGCTTTCGCCGGGACAGGGGTGGAAAACTGTTTTTT
15	NA	TRBV7-2	TRBJ1-2	NA	CASIPRVGSNYGYTF	TGTGCCAGCATCCCCCGGGTAGGGAGTAACTATGGCTACACCTTC
15	many	TRBV29-1	TRBJ2-7	TRBD2	CSVPPLGSSGYEQYF	TGCAGCGTCCCCCCCTTGGGGTCTAGCGGCTACGAGCAGTACTTC
15	NA	TRBV11-1	TRBJ2-7	NA	CASSLNAGRTYEQYF	TGTGCCAGCAGCTTAAATGCAGGGCGTACCTACGAGCAGTACTTC
15	NA	TRBV2	TRBJ2-1	TRBD2	CASSERGLAGYEQFF	TGTGCCAGCAGTGAACGAGGACTAGCGGGGTATGAGCAGTTCTTC
16	NA	TRBV28	TRBJ2-2	TRBD2	CASSLPGGPMAGELFF	TGTGCCAGCAGTTTGCCGGGAGGGCCTATGGCCGGGGAGCTGTTTTTT
16	once	TRBV20-1	TRBJ2-1	TRBD2	CSALQFLTSGINEQFF	TGCAGTGCTCTACAATTCTTGACTAGCGGAATCAATGAGCAGTTCTTC
17	medium-sized	TRBV29-1	TRBJ2-2	TRBD1	CSVEDQGTVENTGELFF	TGCAGCGTTGAAGATCAGGGGACAGTAGAGAACACCGGGGAGCTGTTTTTT
12	medium-sized	TRBV18	TRBJ1-6	NA	CASSQGNSPLHF	TGTGCCAGCTCCCAGGGTAATTCACCCCTCCACTTT
10	NA	TRBV19	TRBJ1-2	NA	CARKDGGYTF	TGTGCCAGAAAAGATGGGGGCTACACCTTC
14	medium-sized	TRBV20-1	TRBJ2-1	TRBD2	CSADKAGGIDEQFF	TGCAGTGCCGATAAGGCGGGAGGTATCGATGAGCAGTTCTTC